Presented here are 18 T cell receptor beta chains from one specimen sequenced in a study of blood T cell repertoires in COVID-19. Data came from immunoSEQ multiplex PCR; TCRdb stores just in-frame clones and leaves some out. The sample holds about 86,000 clones; roughly 82% are singletons and the top ten take 0.95% to 1.5%. Specimen: peripheral blood. These receptors all stem from a woman older than 75 with acute or convalescent COVID-19.

The chain recombines TRBV10-3 with TRBJ2-7; D possibly corresponds to TRBD2 (5 bases). This CDR3 region has 15 residues. The germline V and J ends were trimmed by 0 bases and 2 bases, with 11 bases remaining between them. Germline CDR1 reads ENHRY; CDR2 reads SYGVKD. The CDR3 loop is CAISESTGYPYEQYF. In nucleotides, the CDR3 is TGTGCCATCAGTGAGTCGACGGGGTACCCCTACGAGCAGTACTTC.

The CDR3 bases are TGTGCCAGCAGCCAAGCCCGGACAGGGGGCGATGGGGAGACCCAGTACTTC. It codes for CASSQARTGGDGETQYF. The chain has TRBV3-1 (or the pseudogene TRBV3-2) and TRBJ2-5, with 11 bases aligning to TRBD1. The length of the CDR3 is 17 residues. The ends lost 1 base at V and 5 bases at J; junction bases unmatched: 9. Germline loops: CDR1 LGHDT, CDR2 YNNKEL (reference sequence).

This clone was found once. V usage is TRBV7-9 and J usage is TRBJ1-2; tentative D call: TRBD1 (6 bases). The ends were cut back, 1 base at V and 1 base at J, with 13 bases in the middle. The V gene's germline CDR1 is SEHNR and CDR2 FQNEAQ (reference sequence). This CDR3 is built from 16 residues. CDR3 DNA: TGTGCCAGCAGCTTAGAAATCGGGACAATTAACTATGGCTACACCTTC. Protein sequence: CASSLEIGTINYGYTF.

The V and J genes are TRBV19 and TRBJ2-1; 15 positions agree with TRBD2. The germline gives CDR1 LNHDA, CDR2 SQIVND (reference sequence). The CDR3 loop spans 16 amino acids. V shed 4 bases and J 7 bases; nucleotides not matched to a gene: 5. The CDR3 region is CASSRSGTSGGNEQFF. The CDR3, as DNA: TGTGCCAGTAGTAGATCCGGGACTAGCGGGGGGAATGAGCAGTTCTTC.

The chain carries TRBV5-1 and TRBJ2-2, with 9 bases fitting TRBD2. The ends lost 0 bases at V and 0 bases at J; junction bases unmatched: 3. The V gene's germline CDR1 is SGHRS and CDR2 YFSETQ. The CDR3 is 17 amino acids. For the CDR3, the DNA is TGCGCCAGCAGCTTGGTTGCGGGAGGGCCGAACACCGGGGAGCTGTTTTTT. Protein sequence: CASSLVAGGPNTGELFF. Full variable domain (remainder filled in from reference TRBV5-1 and TRBJ2-2): KAGVTQTPRYLIKTRGQQVTLSCSPISGHRSVSWYQQTPGQGLQFLFEYFSETQRNKGNFPGRFSGRQFSNSRSEMNVSTLELGDSALYLCASSLVAGGPNTGELFFGEGSRLTVL.

The CDR3 loop reads CASSPRTGANTGELFF. The CDR3 bases are TGCGCCAGCAGCCCAAGGACAGGGGCGAACACCGGGGAGCTGTTTTTT. The rearrangement joins TRBV5-1 to TRBJ2-2; the match to TRBD1 covers 9 bases. Trimming removed 4 bases from V and 0 bases from J; junction bases left unmatched: 4. CDR3 length: 16 residues. Germline V gene lookup returns CDR1 SGHRS and CDR2 YFSETQ.

The chain employs TRBV11-1 and TRBJ2-7; the match to TRBD2 covers 8 bases. The CDR3 is 16 amino acids. V was clipped by 2 bases and J by 4 bases; unmatched bases: 10. Germline-derived CDR1 and CDR2 are SGHAT and FQDESV (reference sequence). The CDR3: CASSLSRGESTYEQYF. The CDR3 coding sequence is TGTGCCAGCAGCTTATCGCGGGGGGAGTCTACTTACGAGCAGTACTTC.

This sequence joins TRBV9 and TRBJ2-3; possible D gene TRBD2, 6 bases. Germline V gives CDR1 SGDLS, CDR2 YYNGEE. With 0 bases removed from V and 3 bases from J, the gap between germline ends came to 14 bases. This CDR3 is 16 amino acids long. The CDR3 bases are TGTGCCAGCAGCGTAGCCGGCGGGACGGGGACAGATACGCAGTATTTT. Its protein product is CASSVAGGTGTDTQYF. Together with reference TRBV9 and TRBJ2-3, the CDR3 gives the full variable domain: DSGVTQTPKHLITATGQRVTLRCSPRSGDLSVYWYQQSLDQGLQFLIQYYNGEERAKGNILERFSAQQFPDLHSELNLSSLELGDSALYFCASSVAGGTGTDTQYFGPGTRLTVL.

The chain links TRBV7-9 to TRBJ1-2, with D perhaps matching TRBD1 (5 bases). The V gene lost 5 bases and the J gene lost 8 bases, with 12 bases spanning the gap. CDR1 SEHNR and CDR2 FQNEAQ come from the germline V gene (reference sequence). This CDR3 comprises 12 residues. The CDR3 here is CASSRGEGGYTF. CDR3 DNA sequence: TGTGCCAGCAGCCGAGGGGAGGGAGGCTACACCTTC.

This rearrangement joins TRBV24-1 to TRBJ2-2; D may be TRBD1 (6 bases). CDR3 length equals 16 residues. Looked up from germline, CDR1 is KGHDR and CDR2 is SFDVKD. Deletions cut 5 bases from V and 4 bases from J, with 16 bases between. CDR3 in DNA: TGTGCCACCAGTGGGAGACCAACAGGGTCCACCGGGGAGCTGTTTTTT. This gives the protein CATSGRPTGSTGELFF.

The CDR3 coding sequence is TGTGCCAGCAGCTCCAATACAGGGAACACCGGGGAGCTGTTTTTT. This gives the protein CASSSNTGNTGELFF. The V gene is TRBV9, the J gene TRBJ2-2, with D maybe TRBD1 (5 bases). The germline CDR1 and CDR2 sequences are SGDLS and YYNGEE. Trimming took off 4 bases at V and 1 base at J, with 11 bases between the two ends. This CDR3 has 15 residues.

This chain uses TRBV19 with TRBJ1-1, with 9 bases matching TRBD1. This CDR3 is built from 15 residues. The trim removed 7 bases at V and 4 bases at J, leaving 10 bases unmatched. CDR1 and CDR2 (germline): LNHDA, SQIVND (reference sequence). DNA of the CDR3: TGTGCCAGTAAGACCGGGGACAGGGAGGCCACTGAAGCTTTCTTT. It encodes CASKTGDREATEAFF.

The rearrangement uses TRBV9 and TRBJ1-5; D not resolved. Between the trimmed V and J ends, which lost 0 bases and 4 bases, there was a span of 8 bases. The CDR3 is 14 residues long. Looked up from germline, CDR1 is SGDLS and CDR2 is YYNGEE. CDR3 bases: TGTGCCAGCAGCGTAGGCTTGAGGAATCAGCCCCAGCATTTT. Protein: CASSVGLRNQPQHF.

This clone was recorded only once. The CDR3 loop is CASSRQPAEDTEAFF. CDR3 nucleotide sequence: TGCGCCAGCAGCCGCCAGCCCGCTGAGGACACTGAAGCTTTCTTT. V gene TRBV5-1 combines with J gene TRBJ1-1; D gene uncertain. V was trimmed by 4 bases and J by 3 bases, leaving 16 bases between them. Germline loops: CDR1 SGHRS, CDR2 YFSETQ. The CDR3 covers 15 residues.

This chain connects TRBV6-5 to TRBJ2-1, with TRBD2 matching 9 bases. V dropped 7 bases and J dropped 7; count of bases not matched to a gene: 11. CDR3 length equals 15 residues. CDR1 and CDR2 from the germline V gene are MNHEY and SVGAGI. CDR3 region: CASNPLAGQGNEQFF. The CDR3 DNA reads as TGTGCCAGCAATCCCCTAGCGGGGCAAGGGAATGAGCAGTTCTTC.

The chain combines TRBV6-5 with TRBJ1-5; 9 bases line up with TRBD1. CDR1 MNHEY and CDR2 SVGAGI come from the germline V gene. V was clipped by 6 bases and J by 7 bases; unmatched bases: 10. The CDR3 totals 15 residues. CDR3 sequence reads: CASRKNRDREQPQHF. The CDR3 coding sequence is TGTGCCAGCAGGAAAAACCGGGACAGGGAACAGCCCCAGCATTTT.

The gene calls are TRBV19 and TRBJ2-1, with TRBD2 matching over 8 bases. V was clipped by 6 bases and J by 6 bases; unmatched bases: 4. This CDR3 has 13 amino acids. The V gene's germline CDR1 is LNHDA and CDR2 SQIVND (reference sequence). CDR3 in amino acids: CASSGRATNEQFF. CDR3 in DNA: TGTGCCAGTAGCGGGAGGGCCACCAATGAGCAGTTCTTC.

The genes are TRBV7-2 and TRBJ2-7; D uncertain. This CDR3 contains 12 residues. With 5 bases removed from V and 5 bases from J, the gap between germline ends came to 10 bases. CDR1 is SGHTA, CDR2 FQGNSA, per germline. CDR3: CASSAVSNEQYF. The DNA for the CDR3 is TGTGCCAGCAGCGCAGTCTCGAACGAGCAGTACTTC.